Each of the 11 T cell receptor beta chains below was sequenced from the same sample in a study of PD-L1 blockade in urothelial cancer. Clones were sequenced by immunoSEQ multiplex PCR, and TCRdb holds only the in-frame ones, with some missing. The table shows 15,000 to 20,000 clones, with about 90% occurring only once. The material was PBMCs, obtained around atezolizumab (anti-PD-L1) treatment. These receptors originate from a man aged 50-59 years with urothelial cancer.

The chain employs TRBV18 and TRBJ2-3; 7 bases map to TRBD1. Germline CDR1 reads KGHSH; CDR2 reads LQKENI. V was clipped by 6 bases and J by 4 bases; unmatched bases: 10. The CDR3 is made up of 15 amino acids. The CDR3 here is CASSHLDRASDTQYF. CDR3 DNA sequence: TGTGCCAGCTCCCACCTAGACAGGGCCTCAGATACGCAGTATTTT.

The CDR3 nucleotides are TGTGCCAGCAGCCTAGGCACAGATACGCAGTATTTT. It codes for CASSLGTDTQYF. V is TRBV25-1 and J is TRBJ2-3, with D hard to call. Trimming took 6 bases from V and 1 from J, leaving 5 bases between them. Per the germline V gene, CDR1 is MGHDK and CDR2 is SYGVNS. This CDR3 contains 12 residues.

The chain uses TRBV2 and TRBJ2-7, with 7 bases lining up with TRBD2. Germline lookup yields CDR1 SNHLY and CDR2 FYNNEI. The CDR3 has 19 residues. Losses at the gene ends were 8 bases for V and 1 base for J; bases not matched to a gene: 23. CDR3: CASPPLRGNNNRGSYEQYF. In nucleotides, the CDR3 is TGTGCCAGCCCTCCCCTGCGGGGGAATAATAACCGGGGGTCCTACGAGCAGTACTTC.

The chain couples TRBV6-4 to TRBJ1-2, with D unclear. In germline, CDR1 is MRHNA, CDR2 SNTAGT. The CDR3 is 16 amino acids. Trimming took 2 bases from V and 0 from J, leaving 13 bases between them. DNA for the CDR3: TGTGCCAGCAGTGACGGGCTGGTTAGTACTAACTATGGCTACACCTTC. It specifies CASSDGLVSTNYGYTF.

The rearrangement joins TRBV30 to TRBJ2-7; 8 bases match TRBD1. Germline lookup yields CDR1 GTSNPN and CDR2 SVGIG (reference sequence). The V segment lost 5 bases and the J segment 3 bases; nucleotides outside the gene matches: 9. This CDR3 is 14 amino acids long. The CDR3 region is CAWGSGTGLYEQYF. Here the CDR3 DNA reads TGTGCCTGGGGCTCCGGGACAGGACTCTACGAGCAGTACTTC.

The DNA of the CDR3 is TGTGCCAGCTCACCAACTAGCGGGGGGGCCTACGAGCAGTACTTC. Amino acids: CASSPTSGGAYEQYF. The genes are TRBV18 and TRBJ2-7; 13 bases line up with TRBD2. The CDR3 covers 15 residues. The germline gives CDR1 KGHSH, CDR2 LQKENI. V shed 2 bases and J 2 bases; nucleotides not matched to a gene: 0.

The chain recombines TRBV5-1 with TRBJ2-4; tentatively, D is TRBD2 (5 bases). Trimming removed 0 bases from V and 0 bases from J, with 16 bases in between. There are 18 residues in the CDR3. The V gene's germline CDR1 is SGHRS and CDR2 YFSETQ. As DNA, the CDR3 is TGCGCCAGCAGCTTGGGAGGGCAATTAACCCTAGCCAAAAACATTCAGTACTTC. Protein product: CASSLGGQLTLAKNIQYF.

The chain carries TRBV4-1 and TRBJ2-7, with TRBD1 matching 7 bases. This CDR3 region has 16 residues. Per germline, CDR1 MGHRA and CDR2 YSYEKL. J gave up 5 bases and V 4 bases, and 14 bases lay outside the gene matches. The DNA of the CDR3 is TGCGCCAGCAGCCCTCCTACGGGACAGCATCCAAACGAGCAGTACTTC. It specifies CASSPPTGQHPNEQYF.

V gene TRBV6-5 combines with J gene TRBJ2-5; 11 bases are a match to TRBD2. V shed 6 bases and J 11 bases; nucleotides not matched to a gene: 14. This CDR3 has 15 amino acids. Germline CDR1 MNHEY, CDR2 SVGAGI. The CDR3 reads CASSRSRDSGREQYF. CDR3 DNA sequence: TGTGCCAGCAGCCGCTCCCGGGATAGCGGGAGGGAGCAGTACTTC.

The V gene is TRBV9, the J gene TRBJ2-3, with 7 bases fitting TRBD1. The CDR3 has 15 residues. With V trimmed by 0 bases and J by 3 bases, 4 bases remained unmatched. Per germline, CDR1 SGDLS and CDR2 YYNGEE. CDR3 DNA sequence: TGTGCCAGCAGCGTAGCTGTGACAGGGACAGATACGCAGTATTTT. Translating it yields CASSVAVTGTDTQYF. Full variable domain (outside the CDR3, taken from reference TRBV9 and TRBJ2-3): DSGVTQTPKHLITATGQRVTLRCSPRSGDLSVYWYQQSLDQGLQFLIQYYNGEERAKGNILERFSAQQFPDLHSELNLSSLELGDSALYFCASSVAVTGTDTQYFGPGTRLTVL.

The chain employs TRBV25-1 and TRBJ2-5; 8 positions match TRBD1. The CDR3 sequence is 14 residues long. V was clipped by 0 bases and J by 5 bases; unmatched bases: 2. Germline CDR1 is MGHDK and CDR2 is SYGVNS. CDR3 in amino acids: CASSEYRGQETQYF. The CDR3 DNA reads TGTGCCAGCAGTGAATACAGGGGGCAGGAGACCCAGTACTTC.